This passage covers 11 T cell receptor beta chains from one sample sequenced in a study of post-analysis software for immune sequencing data. The study's findings and limits: Relative to controls, patients had five TRBV segments at higher frequency, with TRBV5-6, TRBV5-1 and TRBV20-1 among these.

Every TCR beta cDNA library bore unique molecular identifiers. TCRdb re-analysed the PCR reads in MiXCR, keeping a single row per CDR3 protein. The repertoire holds 450,000 to 700,000 distinct CDR3 sequences, with 44% as singletons. The antigens of these receptors remain unknown. The sequencing sample was made of blood. Source of these receptors: a girl under 18 with multiple sclerosis.

The chain recombines TRBV11-2 with TRBJ2-5; TRBD2 aligns across 14 bases. CDR3 length: 15 amino acids. J gave up 11 bases and V 6 bases, and 11 bases lay outside the gene matches. From germline, CDR1 is SGHAT and CDR2 FQNNGV. CDR3 amino acids: CASRGLAGVGNEQYF. CDR3 DNA sequence: TGTGCCAGCAGGGGACTAGCGGGAGTTGGCAATGAGCAGTACTTC. The complete variable domain, with remaining parts taken from reference TRBV11-2 and TRBJ2-5, reads EAGVAQSPRYKIIEKRQSVAFWCNPISGHATLYWYQQILGQGPKLLIQFQNNGVVDDSQLPKDRFSAERLKGVDSTLKIQPAKLEDSAVYLCASRGLAGVGNEQYFGPGTRLLVL.

Comment on this clonotype: This could be a read error, since a much larger clone is one nucleotide away. This sequence joins TRBV28 and TRBJ1-2; D perhaps matches TRBD1 (6 bases). The germline V gene encodes CDR1 MDHEN and CDR2 SYDVKM. Trimming cost V 5 bases and J 5 bases, with 24 bases left between them. This CDR3 is 17 amino acids long. CDR3: CASSHSEGDLIIYGYTF. CDR3 sequence (DNA): TGTGCCAGCAGTCACTCAGAGGGGGACCTAATTATTTATGGCTACACCTTC.

The chain carries TRBV6-6 and TRBJ2-7, with 7 bases fitting TRBD2. V trimming: 2 bases; J trimming: 0 bases; junction bases outside the gene matches: 4. CDR1 MNHNY and CDR2 SVGAGI come from the germline V gene (reference sequence). The CDR3 is 15 residues long. The CDR3 here is CASSYRGGSSYEQYF. CDR3 nucleotide sequence: TGTGCCAGCAGTTACAGGGGCGGGAGCTCCTACGAGCAGTACTTC.

The chain recombines TRBV7-9 with TRBJ1-6; the D is unclear. Germline V gene lookup returns CDR1 SEHNR and CDR2 FQNEAQ (reference sequence). V lost 5 bases and J 7 bases, leaving 12 bases between the germline ends. The CDR3 loop spans 14 amino acids. CDR3 sequence reads: CASSIGRSNSPLHF. The CDR3 DNA reads TGTGCCAGCAGCATAGGCAGGAGCAATTCACCCCTCCACTTT.

V and J are TRBV13 and TRBJ2-5, with 9 bases matching TRBD2. The length of the CDR3 is 16 residues. V gave up 1 base and J gave up 2 bases; unmatched junction bases: 5. Germline V gene sequence: CDR1 PRHDT, CDR2 FYEKMQ (reference sequence). DNA of the CDR3: TGTGCCAGCAGCTTAGACGCTAGCGGGGAACAAGAGACCCAGTACTTC. Translated, it gives CASSLDASGEQETQYF.

This chain links TRBV12-3 or TRBV12-4 with TRBJ1-2, with D possibly TRBD1 on 5 matching bases. CDR3 size: 15 residues. The V end lost 2 bases, the J end lost 0 bases, and 10 bases lay between the germline ends. The CDR3 is CASSLNGGTNYGYTF. The CDR3 nucleotides are TGTGCCAGCAGTTTAAACGGGGGTACTAACTATGGCTACACCTTC.

J is TRBJ2-5 and V is TRBV6-1; 13 bases are shared with TRBD2. The germline CDR1 and CDR2 sequences are MNHNS and SASEGT. This CDR3 spans 16 amino acids. Germline trimming cut 6 bases from V and 6 bases from J; bases unmatched to any gene: 10. CDR3 protein: CASRELTSGRKKTQYF. CDR3 nucleotide sequence: TGTGCCAGCAGGGAATTGACTAGCGGGAGGAAAAAGACCCAGTACTTC.

This clonotype was counted a single time. The gene calls are TRBV20-1 and TRBJ2-1; possible D gene TRBD2, 5 bases. The closer fit of TRBJ2-7 to the DNA end suggests the J call may be wrong. The germline V gene has CDR1 DFQATT and CDR2 SNEGSKA (reference sequence). This CDR3 is built from 13 residues. The CDR3 DNA reads as TGCAGTGCCCTTCACCGGGGTACCTACGAGCAGTACTTC. It specifies CSALHRGTYEQYF.

This clonotype has just a few counts. The rearrangement joins TRBV7-9 to TRBJ1-2; D is ambiguous. The CDR3 runs 13 residues. Germline values: CDR1 SEHNR, CDR2 FQNEAQ (reference sequence). V was clipped by 1 base and J by 7 bases, with 10 bases between them. The CDR3 is CASSLDQVVGYTF. The CDR3 DNA reads TGTGCCAGCAGCTTAGACCAGGTTGTTGGCTACACCTTC.

This clonotype was detected a few times. The gene calls are TRBV13 and TRBJ2-1; D gene ambiguous. The V and J ends lost 5 bases and 4 bases respectively, with 12 bases between them. This CDR3 is built from 14 residues. Per the germline V gene, CDR1 is PRHDT and CDR2 is FYEKMQ (reference sequence). In DNA form, the CDR3 reads TGTGCCAGCAGCCCTGGACGGCTTTACAATGAGCAGTTCTTC. Encoded protein: CASSPGRLYNEQFF.

This rearrangement joins TRBV7-9 to TRBJ2-7, with 8 bases matching TRBD1. V dropped 5 bases and J dropped 3; count of bases not matched to a gene: 12. This CDR3 spans 16 amino acids. Germline V CDR1 and CDR2: SEHNR, FQNEAQ (reference sequence). The CDR3 DNA is TGTGCCAGCAGCCCCATAACGGGACAGGCGTACTACGAGCAGTACTTC. Translated, it gives CASSPITGQAYYEQYF.